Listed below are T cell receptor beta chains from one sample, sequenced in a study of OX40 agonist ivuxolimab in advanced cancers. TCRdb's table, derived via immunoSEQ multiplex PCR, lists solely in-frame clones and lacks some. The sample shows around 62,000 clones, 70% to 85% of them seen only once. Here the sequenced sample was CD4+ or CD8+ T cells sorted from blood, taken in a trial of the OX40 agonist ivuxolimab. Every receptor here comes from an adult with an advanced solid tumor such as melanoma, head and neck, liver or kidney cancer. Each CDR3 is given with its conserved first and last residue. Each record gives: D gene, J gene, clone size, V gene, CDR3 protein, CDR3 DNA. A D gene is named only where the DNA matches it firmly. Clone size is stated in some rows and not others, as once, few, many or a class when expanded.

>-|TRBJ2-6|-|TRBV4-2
CASSQQGVSGANVLTF
TGTGCCAGCAGCCAACAGGGAGTCTCTGGGGCCAACGTCCTGACTTTC
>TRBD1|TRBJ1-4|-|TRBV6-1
CASTWDRTNEKLFF
TGTGCCAGCACCTGGGACAGAACTAATGAAAAACTGTTTTTT
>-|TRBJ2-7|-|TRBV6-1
CASSKDQLF
TGTGCCAGCAGTAAGGATCAGCTATTC
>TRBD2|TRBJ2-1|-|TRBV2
CASSGRTSGTLPRGFF
TGTGCCAGCAGTGGTAGGACTAGCGGGACACTCCCTAGAGGGTTCTTC
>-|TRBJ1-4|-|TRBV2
CASSDRGRATNEKLFF
TGTGCCAGCAGTGACAGGGGCCGTGCAACTAATGAAAAACTGTTTTTT
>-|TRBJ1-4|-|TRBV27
CASSGDYQSAATNEKLFF
TGTGCCAGCAGTGGGGACTATCAGTCTGCCGCAACTAATGAAAAACTGTTTTTT
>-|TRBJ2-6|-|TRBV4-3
CASSQVEFTSPVANVLTF
TGCGCCAGCAGCCAAGTGGAGTTTACTTCTCCCGTGGCCAACGTCCTGACTTTC
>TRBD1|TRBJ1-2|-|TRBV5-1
CASSEGQGNYGYTF
TGCGCCAGCAGTGAGGGACAGGGCAATTATGGCTACACCTTC
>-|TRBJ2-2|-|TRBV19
CASSILGGANTGELFF
TGTGCCAGTAGTATTTTGGGCGGGGCGAACACCGGGGAGCTGTTTTTT
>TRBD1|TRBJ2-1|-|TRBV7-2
CASSHDRGSYRNEQFF
TGTGCCAGCAGCCACGACAGGGGATCGTACAGGAATGAGCAGTTCTTC
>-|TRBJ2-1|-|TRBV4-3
CASSHMRLSYNEQFF
TGCGCCAGCAGCCACATGCGGCTCTCCTACAATGAGCAGTTCTTC
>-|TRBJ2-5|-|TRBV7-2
CASSLAEQKETQYF
TGTGCCAGCAGCTTAGCTGAACAGAAAGAGACCCAGTACTTC
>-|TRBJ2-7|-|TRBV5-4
CASSSRDRSSYEQYF
TGTGCCAGCAGCTCTCGGGACCGGAGCTCCTACGAGCAGTACTTC
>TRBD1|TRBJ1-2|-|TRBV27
CASSWRTGDGYTF
TGTGCCAGCAGTTGGCGGACAGGGGATGGCTACACCTTC
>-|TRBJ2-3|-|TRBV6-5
CASRLDPSTDTQYF
TGTGCCAGCAGGTTAGATCCTAGCACAGATACGCAGTATTTT
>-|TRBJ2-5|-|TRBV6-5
CASSYSGLSETQYF
TGTGCCAGCAGTTACTCGGGGCTGTCAGAGACCCAGTACTTC
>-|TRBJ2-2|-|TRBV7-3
CASSSPAENTGELFF
TGTGCCAGCAGCTCGCCCGCGGAGAACACCGGGGAGCTGTTTTTT
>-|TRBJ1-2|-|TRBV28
CASSPPRGSGYTF
TGTGCCAGCAGTCCCCCAAGGGGAAGTGGCTACACCTTC
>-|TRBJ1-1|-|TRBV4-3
CASSQDRMVVFF
TGCGCCAGCAGCCAAGATCGTATGGTGGTTTTCTTT
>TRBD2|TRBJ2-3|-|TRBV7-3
CASSLGGLAGTDTQYF
TGTGCCAGCAGCTTAGGCGGGCTAGCGGGCACAGATACGCAGTATTTT
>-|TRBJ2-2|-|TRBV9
CASSVELADNTGELFF
TGTGCCAGCAGCGTAGAACTAGCCGACAACACCGGGGAGCTGTTTTTT
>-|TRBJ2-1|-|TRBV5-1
CASSSDGGPYNEQFF
TGCGCCAGCAGCTCTGACGGGGGGCCGTACAATGAGCAGTTCTTC
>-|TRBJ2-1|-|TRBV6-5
CASSFGGILYNEQFF
TGTGCCAGCAGTTTCGGCGGGATCCTCTACAATGAGCAGTTCTTC
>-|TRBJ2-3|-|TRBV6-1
CASYGRGTQYF
TGTGCCAGCTATGGCCGAGGTACGCAGTATTTT
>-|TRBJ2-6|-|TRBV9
CASSSSPGQASLSGANVLTF
TGTGCCAGCAGCTCGTCACCCGGGCAGGCCTCCCTTTCTGGGGCCAACGTCCTGACTTTC
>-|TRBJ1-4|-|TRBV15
CATTFQGNEKLFF
TGTGCCACCACCTTCCAGGGTAATGAAAAACTGTTTTTT
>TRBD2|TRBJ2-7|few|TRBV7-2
CASSFQTSGSIYYEQYF
TGTGCCAGCAGTTTCCAGACTAGCGGGAGTATTTACTACGAGCAGTACTTC
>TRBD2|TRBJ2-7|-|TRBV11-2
CASSLVSGRALTSYEQYF
TGTGCCAGCAGCTTAGTATCCGGGAGGGCCCTCACCTCCTACGAGCAGTACTTC
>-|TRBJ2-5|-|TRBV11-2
CASSKISQKETQYF
TGTGCCAGCAGCAAAATTTCTCAAAAAGAGACCCAGTACTTC
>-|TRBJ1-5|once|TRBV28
CASSLAGYFSNQPQHF
TGTGCCAGCAGTTTGGCGGGGTACTTTAGCAATCAGCCCCAGCATTTT
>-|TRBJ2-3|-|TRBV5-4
CASSPPPGAADTQYF
TGTGCCAGCAGCCCGCCCCCGGGGGCTGCAGATACGCAGTATTTT
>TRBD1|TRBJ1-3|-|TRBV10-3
CAITDRGSSGNTIYF
TGTGCCATCACGGACAGGGGAAGCTCTGGAAACACCATATATTTT
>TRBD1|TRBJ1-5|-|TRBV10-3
CAISEGGQAVFQPQHF
TGTGCCATCAGTGAGGGGGGACAGGCGGTGTTTCAGCCCCAGCATTTT
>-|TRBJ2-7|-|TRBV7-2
CASSLSGTGPYEQYF
TGTGCCAGCAGCTTAAGTGGGACCGGTCCCTACGAGCAGTACTTC
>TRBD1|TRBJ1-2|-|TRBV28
CASRRTGGSGYTF
TGTGCCAGCAGACGGACAGGGGGCAGTGGCTACACCTTC
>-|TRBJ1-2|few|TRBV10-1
CASQAPGGYTF
TGCGCCAGCCAGGCCCCAGGGGGCTACACCTTC
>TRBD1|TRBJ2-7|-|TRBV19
CASSPTTGGRGYEQYF
TGTGCCAGTAGTCCAACGACAGGGGGTAGAGGCTACGAGCAGTACTTC
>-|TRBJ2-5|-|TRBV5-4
CASSSLKGVNYQETQYF
TGTGCCAGCAGCTCGCTTAAGGGGGTAAACTACCAAGAGACCCAGTACTTC
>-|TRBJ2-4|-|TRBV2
CASQAGLDIQYF
TGTGCCAGCCAGGCGGGATTGGACATTCAGTACTTC
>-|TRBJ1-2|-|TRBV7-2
CASSLGPTGLLGGYTF
TGTGCCAGCAGCTTAGGACCTACAGGCCTTCTAGGGGGCTACACCTTC
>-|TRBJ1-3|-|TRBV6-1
CASSEASSGNTIYF
TGTGCCAGCAGTGAAGCCAGCTCTGGAAACACCATATATTTT
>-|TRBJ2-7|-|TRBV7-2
CASSLDAIQYF
TGTGCCAGCAGCTTAGACGCTATCCAGTACTTC
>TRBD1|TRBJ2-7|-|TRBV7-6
CASSPDRGTTYEQYF
TGTGCCAGCAGCCCGGACAGGGGGACTACCTACGAGCAGTACTTC
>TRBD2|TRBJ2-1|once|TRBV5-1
CASSATSGNYNEQFF
TGCGCCAGCAGCGCAACTAGCGGGAACTACAATGAGCAGTTCTTC
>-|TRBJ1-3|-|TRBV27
CASSPGFPAGNTIYF
TGTGCCAGCAGCCCGGGGTTCCCAGCCGGAAACACCATATATTTT
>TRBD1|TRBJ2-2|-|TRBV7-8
CASSPRTGGSWELFF
TGTGCCAGCAGCCCAAGGACAGGGGGTAGCTGGGAGCTGTTTTTT
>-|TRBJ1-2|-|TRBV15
CATSRDPAGERYGYTF
TGTGCCACCAGCAGAGATCCTGCAGGGGAGAGATATGGCTACACCTTC
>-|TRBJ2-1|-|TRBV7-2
CASSLVYEQFF
TGTGCCAGCAGCTTAGTTTATGAGCAGTTCTTC
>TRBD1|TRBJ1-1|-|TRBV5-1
CASSLVGQMNTEAFF
TGCGCCAGCAGCTTAGTGGGACAGATGAACACTGAAGCTTTCTTT
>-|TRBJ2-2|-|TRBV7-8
CASSLNQGYTGELFF
TGTGCCAGCAGCTTAAACCAGGGATACACCGGGGAGCTGTTTTTT